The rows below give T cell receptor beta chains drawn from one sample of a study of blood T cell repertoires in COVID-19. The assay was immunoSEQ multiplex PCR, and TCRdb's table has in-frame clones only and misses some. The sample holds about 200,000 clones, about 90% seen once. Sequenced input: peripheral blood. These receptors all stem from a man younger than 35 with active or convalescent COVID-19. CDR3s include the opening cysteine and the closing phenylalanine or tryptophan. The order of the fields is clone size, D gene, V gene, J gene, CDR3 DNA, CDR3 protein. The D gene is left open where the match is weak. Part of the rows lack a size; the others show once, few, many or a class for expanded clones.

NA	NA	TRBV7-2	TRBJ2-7	TGTGCCAGCAGCTTAGCGGGAGTCTACGAGCAGTACTTC	CASSLAGVYEQYF
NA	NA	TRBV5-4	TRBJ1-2	TGTGCCAGCAGCTTGGCCTTCGGGACACGGGATGGCTACACCTTC	CASSLAFGTRDGYTF
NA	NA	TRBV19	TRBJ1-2	TGTGCCAGTAGTTACCTGGACAGCGCGGCATATGGCTACACCTTC	CASSYLDSAAYGYTF
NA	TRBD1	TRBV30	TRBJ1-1	TGTGCCTGGAGAGCGACAGGGGGCAGTGAAGCTTTCTTT	CAWRATGGSEAFF
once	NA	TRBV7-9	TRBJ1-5	TGTGCCAGCAGTATAGGGGGTAGCAATCAGCCCCAGCATTTT	CASSIGGSNQPQHF
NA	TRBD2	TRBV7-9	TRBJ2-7	TGTGCCAGCAGCTCCGGCGGGGGGTCCTACGAGCAGTACTTC	CASSSGGGSYEQYF
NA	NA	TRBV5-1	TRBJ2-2	TGCGCCAGCAGCTTGTCGGGGAACACCGGGGAGCTGTTTTTT	CASSLSGNTGELFF
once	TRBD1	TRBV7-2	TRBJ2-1	TGTGCCAGCAGCTTACGACAGGGGGGAGGCAATGAGCAGTTCTTC	CASSLRQGGGNEQFF
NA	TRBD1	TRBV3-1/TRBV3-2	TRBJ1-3	TGTGCCAGCAGCCAAGCCGGGACAGGCTCTGGAAACACCATATATTTT	CASSQAGTGSGNTIYF
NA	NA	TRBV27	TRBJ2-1	TGTGCCAGCAGTTTAACTAGGACCTCCTACAATGAGCAGTTCTTC	CASSLTRTSYNEQFF
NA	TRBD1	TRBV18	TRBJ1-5	TGTGCCAGCTCTCTCAGGGGGACGTATAGCAATCAGCCCCAGCATTTT	CASSLRGTYSNQPQHF
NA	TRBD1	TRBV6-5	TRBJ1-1	TGTGCCAGCAGGGTCGACAGGGGGCCCACTGAAGCTTTCTTT	CASRVDRGPTEAFF
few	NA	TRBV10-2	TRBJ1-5	TGCGCCAGCACTGGCAGGCCAAATCAGCCCCAGCATTTT	CASTGRPNQPQHF
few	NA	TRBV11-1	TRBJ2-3	TGTGCCAGCAGCTTAGGGGCTCCCGTAAGCACAGATACGCAGTATTTT	CASSLGAPVSTDTQYF
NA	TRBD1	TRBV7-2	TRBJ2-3	TGTGCCAGCAGCTTAGCTTCCGGACAGGGCACAGATACGCAGTATTTT	CASSLASGQGTDTQYF
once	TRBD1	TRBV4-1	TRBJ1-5	TGCGCCAGCAGCCAAGATTGGACAGGGGCTCAGCCCCAGCATTTT	CASSQDWTGAQPQHF
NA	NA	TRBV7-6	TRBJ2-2	TGTGCCAGCAGCCCACGACAGACCGGGGAGCTGTTTTTT	CASSPRQTGELFF
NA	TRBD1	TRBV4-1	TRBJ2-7	TGCGCCAGCAGCCCCGGACAGGGCTCCTACGAGCAGTACTTC	CASSPGQGSYEQYF
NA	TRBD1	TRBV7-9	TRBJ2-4	TGTGCCAGCAGCTTAAGGGACAGGGCGAACATTCAGTACTTC	CASSLRDRANIQYF
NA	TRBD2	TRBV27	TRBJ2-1	TGTGCCAGCAGTCCAGGGACTAGCGGGAAGGGTGAGCAGTTCTTC	CASSPGTSGKGEQFF
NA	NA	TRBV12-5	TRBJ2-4	TGTGCTAGTGGTTTGGTACTTATTCGGGCAGGGCAAACCAAAAACATTCAGTACTTC	CASGLVLIRAGQTKNIQYF
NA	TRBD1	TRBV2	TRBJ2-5	TGTGCCAGCAGCGCATCCGGACAGGGGCAAGAGACCCAGTACTTC	CASSASGQGQETQYF
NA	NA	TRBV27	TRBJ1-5	TGTGCCAGCAGTTTAGGGGGGGCGTCGCCCCAGCATTTT	CASSLGGASPQHF
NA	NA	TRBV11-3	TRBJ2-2	TGTGCCAGCAGCTCCCCGAGAGAGGTTAACACCGGGGAGCTGTTTTTT	CASSSPREVNTGELFF
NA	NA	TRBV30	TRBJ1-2	TGTGCCTGGAGTGTAACGGCGCCGGGTGGCTACACCTTC	CAWSVTAPGGYTF
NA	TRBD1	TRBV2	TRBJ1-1	TGTGCCAGCAGGGCCGACAGGGAGGCTGAAGCTTTCTTT	CASRADREAEAFF
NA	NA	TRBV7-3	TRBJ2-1	TGTGCCAGCAGCTCTGGACAGGAGGGTTACAATGAGCAGTTCTTC	CASSSGQEGYNEQFF
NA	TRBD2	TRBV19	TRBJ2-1	TGTGCCAGTAGTCGCAAGCGGGAGGGCCACAATGAGCAGTTCTTC	CASSRKREGHNEQFF
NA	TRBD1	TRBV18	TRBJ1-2	TGTGCCAGCTCACCTAGGACAGGAAACTATGGCTACACCTTC	CASSPRTGNYGYTF
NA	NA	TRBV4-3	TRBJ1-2	TGCGCCAGCAGCCAAATCCGAGGCGGGGATAACTATGGCTACACCTTC	CASSQIRGGDNYGYTF
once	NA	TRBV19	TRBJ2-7	TGTGCCAGTAGTCCCCAAAGCGAGACCTACGAGCAGTACTTC	CASSPQSETYEQYF
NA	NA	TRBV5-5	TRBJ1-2	TGTGCCAGCAGCCTATCATATGGCTACACCTTC	CASSLSYGYTF
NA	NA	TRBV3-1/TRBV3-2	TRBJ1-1	TGTGCCAGCAGCCTAAACAGGAGAACCATGAACACTGAAGCTTTCTTT	CASSLNRRTMNTEAFF
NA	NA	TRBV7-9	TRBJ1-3	TGTGCCAGCAGCTTATCCGTCACTATCTCTGGAAACACCATATATTTT	CASSLSVTISGNTIYF
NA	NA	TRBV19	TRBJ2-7	TGTGCCAGTAGTACCACAGAAGCTCCCCACGAGCAGTACTTC	CASSTTEAPHEQYF
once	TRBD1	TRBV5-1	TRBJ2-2	TGCGCCAGCAGCCAAGGACAGGGCTACACCGGGGAGCTGTTTTTT	CASSQGQGYTGELFF
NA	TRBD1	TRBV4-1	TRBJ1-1	TGCGCCAGCAGCCACCCTCGACCCGACAGGGGGAGGCCCATGAACACTGAAGCTTTCTTT	CASSHPRPDRGRPMNTEAFF
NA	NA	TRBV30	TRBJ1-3	TGTGCCTGGGCCAGGGATGGGTCTGGAAACACCATATATTTT	CAWARDGSGNTIYF
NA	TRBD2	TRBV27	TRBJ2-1	TGTGCCAGCAGTACACAACTGACTAGCGGGGGGTACAATGAGCAGTTCTTC	CASSTQLTSGGYNEQFF
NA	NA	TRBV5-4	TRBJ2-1	TGTGCCAGCAGCCCGTCTTACAATGAGCAGTTCTTC	CASSPSYNEQFF